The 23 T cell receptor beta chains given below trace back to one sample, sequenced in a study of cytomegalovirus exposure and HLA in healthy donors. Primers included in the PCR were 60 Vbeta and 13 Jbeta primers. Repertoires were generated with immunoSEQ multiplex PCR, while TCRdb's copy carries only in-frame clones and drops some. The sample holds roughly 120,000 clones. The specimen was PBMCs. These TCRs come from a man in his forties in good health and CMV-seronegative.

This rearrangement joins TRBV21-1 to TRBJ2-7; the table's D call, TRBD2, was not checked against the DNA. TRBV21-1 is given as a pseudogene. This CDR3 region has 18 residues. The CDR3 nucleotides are TGTGCCAGCAGCAAAGCGCTAGGGGCGGGAGGAGGAAATTACGGGCAGTACTTC. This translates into CASSKALGAGGGNYGQYF.

This chain's CDR3 is CASRSGGPEQYF. The CDR3 region has the DNA TGTGCCAGCCGTTCAGGGGGACCCGAGCAGTACTTC. The rearrangement joins TRBV6-6 to TRBJ2-7; TRBD1 agrees at 7 bases. Germline trimming cut 8 bases from V and 6 bases from J; bases unmatched to any gene: 7. Germline CDR1 is MNHNY and CDR2 is SVGAGI (reference sequence). CDR3 length: 12 residues.

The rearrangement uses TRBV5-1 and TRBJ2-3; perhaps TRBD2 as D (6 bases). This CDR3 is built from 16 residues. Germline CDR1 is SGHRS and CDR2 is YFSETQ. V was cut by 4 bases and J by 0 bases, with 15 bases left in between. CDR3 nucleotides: TGCGCCAGCAGCCCTTTTAGCGGATCTAGCACAGATACGCAGTATTTT. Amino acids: CASSPFSGSSTDTQYF.

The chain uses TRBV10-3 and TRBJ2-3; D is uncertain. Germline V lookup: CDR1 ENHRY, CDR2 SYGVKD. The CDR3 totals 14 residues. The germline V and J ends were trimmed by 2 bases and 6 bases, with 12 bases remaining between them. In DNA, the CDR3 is TGTGCCATCAGTGAGAGGCCAGGTCGGGATACGCAGTATTTT. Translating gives CAISERPGRDTQYF.

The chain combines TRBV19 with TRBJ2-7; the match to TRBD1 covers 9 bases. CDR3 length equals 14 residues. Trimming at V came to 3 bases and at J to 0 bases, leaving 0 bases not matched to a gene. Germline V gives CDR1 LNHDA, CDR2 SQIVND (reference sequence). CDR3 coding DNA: TGTGCCAGTAGTATGGACAGGGGCTCCTACGAGCAGTACTTC. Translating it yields CASSMDRGSYEQYF.

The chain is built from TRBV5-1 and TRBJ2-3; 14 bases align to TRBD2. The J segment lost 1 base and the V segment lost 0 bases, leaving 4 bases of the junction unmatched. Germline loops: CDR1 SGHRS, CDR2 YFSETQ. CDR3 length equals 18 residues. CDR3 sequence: CASSLVTSGRAGTDTQYF. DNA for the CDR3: TGCGCCAGCAGCTTGGTGACTAGCGGGAGGGCCGGCACAGATACGCAGTATTTT.

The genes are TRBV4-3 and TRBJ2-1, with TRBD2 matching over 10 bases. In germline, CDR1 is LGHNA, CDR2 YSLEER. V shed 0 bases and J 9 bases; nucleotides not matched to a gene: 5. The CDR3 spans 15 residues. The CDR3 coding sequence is TGCGCCAGCAGCCAAGATGGAGTAGCGGGGGGTGAGCAGTTCTTC. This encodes CASSQDGVAGGEQFF.

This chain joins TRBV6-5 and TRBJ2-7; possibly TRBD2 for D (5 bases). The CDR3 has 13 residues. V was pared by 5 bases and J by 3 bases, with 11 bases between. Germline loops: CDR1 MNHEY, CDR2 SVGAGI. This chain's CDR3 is CASSTGNYYEQYF. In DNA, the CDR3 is TGTGCCAGCAGTACCGGGAACTACTACGAGCAGTACTTC.

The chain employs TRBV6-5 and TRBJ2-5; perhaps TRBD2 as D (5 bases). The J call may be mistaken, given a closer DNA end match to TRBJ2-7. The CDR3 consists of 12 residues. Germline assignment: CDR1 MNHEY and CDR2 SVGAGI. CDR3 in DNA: TGTGCCAGCAGTTACTCCGGGGTCGAGCAGTACTTC. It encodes CASSYSGVEQYF.

The CDR3 DNA reads as TGTGCCAGCAGCCCCCAACCTACAGGGGCCTACGAGCAGTACTTC. Protein sequence: CASSPQPTGAYEQYF. V usage is TRBV7-6 and J usage is TRBJ2-7, with 7 bases fitting TRBD1. Germline V gives CDR1 SGHVS, CDR2 FNYEAQ. There are 15 residues in the CDR3. The J segment lost 2 bases and the V segment lost 5 bases, leaving 9 bases of the junction unmatched.

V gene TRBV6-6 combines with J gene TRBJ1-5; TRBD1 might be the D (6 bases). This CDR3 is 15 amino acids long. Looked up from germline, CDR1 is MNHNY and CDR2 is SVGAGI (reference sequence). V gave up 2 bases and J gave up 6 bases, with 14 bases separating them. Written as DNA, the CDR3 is TGTGCCAGCAGTTACCTAACAGGGTCGGGTCAGCCCCAGCATTTT. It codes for CASSYLTGSGQPQHF.

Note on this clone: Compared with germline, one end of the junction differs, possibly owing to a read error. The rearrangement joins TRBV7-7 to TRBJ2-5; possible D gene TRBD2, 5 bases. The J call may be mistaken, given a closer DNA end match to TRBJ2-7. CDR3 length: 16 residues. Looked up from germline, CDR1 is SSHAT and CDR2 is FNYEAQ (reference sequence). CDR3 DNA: TGTGCTAGCAGCTTAGCGTCCAGGACGGGAACCTACGAGCAGTACTTC. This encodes CASSLASRTGTYEQYF.

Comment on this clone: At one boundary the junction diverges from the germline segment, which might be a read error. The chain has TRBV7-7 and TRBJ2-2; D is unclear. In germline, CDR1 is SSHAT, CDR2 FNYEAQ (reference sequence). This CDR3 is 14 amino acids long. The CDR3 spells CASSLAEKTGELFF. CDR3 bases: TGTGCTAGCAGCTTAGCTGAGAAGACCGGGGAGCTGTTTTTT.

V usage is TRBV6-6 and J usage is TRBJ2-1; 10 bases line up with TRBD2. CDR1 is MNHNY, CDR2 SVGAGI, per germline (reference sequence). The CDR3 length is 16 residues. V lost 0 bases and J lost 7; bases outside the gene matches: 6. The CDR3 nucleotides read TGTGCCAGCAGTTACTCAGCGGGAGGGGAGGCAAATGAGCAGTTCTTC. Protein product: CASSYSAGGEANEQFF.

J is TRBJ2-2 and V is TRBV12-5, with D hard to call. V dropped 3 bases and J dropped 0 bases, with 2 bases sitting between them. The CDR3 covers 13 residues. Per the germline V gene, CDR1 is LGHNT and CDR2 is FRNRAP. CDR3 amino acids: CASGFANTGELFF. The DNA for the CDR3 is TGTGCTAGTGGTTTCGCGAACACCGGGGAGCTGTTTTTT.

The DNA for the CDR3 is TGCAGCACGTCGCGAGGAGAAGCCTACAATGAGCAGTTCTTC. This translates into CSTSRGEAYNEQFF. The chain links TRBV29-1 to TRBJ2-1; D gene uncertain. Deletions cut 8 bases from V and 2 bases from J, with 16 bases between. Germline values: CDR1 SQVTM, CDR2 ANQGSEA. This CDR3 comprises 14 residues.

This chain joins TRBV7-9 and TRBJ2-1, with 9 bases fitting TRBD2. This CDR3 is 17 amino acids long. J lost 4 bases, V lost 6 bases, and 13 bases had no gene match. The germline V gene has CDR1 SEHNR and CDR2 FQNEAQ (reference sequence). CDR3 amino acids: CASRNYSGRPQYNEQFF. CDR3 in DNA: TGTGCCAGCAGAAATTATAGCGGGAGACCCCAATACAATGAGCAGTTCTTC.

The chain's CDR3 is CASSHPGQTYEQYF. The CDR3 region has the DNA TGTGCCAGCAGCCATCCGGGACAGACCTACGAGCAGTACTTC. The chain joins TRBV11-3 to TRBJ2-7, with 7 positions matching TRBD1. The germline gives CDR1 SGHNT, CDR2 YENEEA. The CDR3 totals 14 residues. The junction had 6 bases not matched to a gene; V was cut back by 5 bases and J by 2 bases. Using reference TRBV11-3 and TRBJ2-7 for the parts outside the CDR3, the full variable domain is EAGVVQSPRYKIIEKKQPVAFWCNPISGHNTLYWYLQNLGQGPELLIRYENEEAVDDSQLPKDRFSAERLKGVDSTLKIQPAELGDSAVYLCASSHPGQTYEQYFGPGTRLTVT.

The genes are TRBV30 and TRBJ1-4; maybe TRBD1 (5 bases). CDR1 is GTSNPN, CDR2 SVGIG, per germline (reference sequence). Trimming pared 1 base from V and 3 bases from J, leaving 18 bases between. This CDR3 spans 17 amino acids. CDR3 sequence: CAWSAGQGGAANEKLFF. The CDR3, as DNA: TGTGCCTGGAGTGCAGGGCAGGGCGGCGCAGCTAATGAAAAACTGTTTTTT.

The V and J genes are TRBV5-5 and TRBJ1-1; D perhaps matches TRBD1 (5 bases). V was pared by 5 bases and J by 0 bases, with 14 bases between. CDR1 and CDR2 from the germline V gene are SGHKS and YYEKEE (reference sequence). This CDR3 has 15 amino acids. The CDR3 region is CASSSTGGMNTEAFF. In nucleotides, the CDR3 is TGTGCCAGCAGTTCTACCGGGGGGATGAACACTGAAGCTTTCTTT.

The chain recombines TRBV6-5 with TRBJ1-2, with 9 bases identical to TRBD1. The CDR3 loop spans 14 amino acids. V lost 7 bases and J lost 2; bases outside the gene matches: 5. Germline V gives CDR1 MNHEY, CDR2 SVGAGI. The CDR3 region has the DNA TGTGCCAGCACCGACAGGGGGAGAAACTATGGCTACACCTTC. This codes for CASTDRGRNYGYTF.

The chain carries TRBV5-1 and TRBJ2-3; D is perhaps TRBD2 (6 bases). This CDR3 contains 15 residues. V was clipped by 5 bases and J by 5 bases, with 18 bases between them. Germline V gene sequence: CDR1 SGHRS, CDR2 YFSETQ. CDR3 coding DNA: TGCGCCAGCAGTTCCGAGTCGGGAGTAGGAGATACGCAGTATTTT. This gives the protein CASSSESGVGDTQYF.

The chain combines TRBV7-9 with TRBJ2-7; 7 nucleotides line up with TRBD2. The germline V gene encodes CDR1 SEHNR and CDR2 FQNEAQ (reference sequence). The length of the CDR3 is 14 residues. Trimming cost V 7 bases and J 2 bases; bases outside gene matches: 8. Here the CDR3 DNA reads TGTGCCAGCATCCTGGGGGGGGATACCTACGAGCAGTACTTC. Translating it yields CASILGGDTYEQYF.